The T cell receptor (beta chain) described here comes from a study of cytomegalovirus exposure and HLA in healthy donors. The overall study: Earlier findings included approximately 120 million unique TCR beta sequences obtained from approximately 170 million T cells.

The germline V gene has CDR1 SGDLS and CDR2 YYNGEE. This CDR3 contains 15 residues. Unmatched junction bases numbered 8, after V lost 0 bases and J lost 8 bases. Whole-study results and caveats: The study listed 150 to 200 cytomegalovirus-associated TCR beta chains. The likely explanation for a cluster of highly shared sequence variants was sequencing artifact.

Amplification used 60 Vbeta primers and 13 Jbeta primers. Profiled with immunoSEQ multiplex PCR; TCRdb holds only in-frame clones, not every one. There are tens of thousands of clones in the sample, with approximately 4.8% held by the top ten. As to this clone: Its antigen remains unidentified.

This TCR was sampled from a female donor in good health and CMV-seronegative. The sequencing input was PBMCs. This chain uses TRBV9 with TRBJ1-3; 7 bases align to TRBD1. Here the CDR3 reads CASSVGSRGLDTIYF. The DNA of the CDR3 is TGTGCCAGCAGCGTAGGTAGCAGGGGGTTGGACACCATATATTTT.